This TCR beta chain was found in a study of shared clonotypes between healthy human individuals. The CDR3 is made up of 14 amino acids. V was shortened by 6 bases and J by 4 bases, with 14 bases between the two germline ends. The germline V gene has CDR1 SGHRS and CDR2 YFSETQ. Every immunoSEQ plate was one replicate of a subset's evenly spread DNA. Original data processing: With immunoSEQ giving junction-only sequences and no quality scores, filtering differed. Method: immunoSEQ multiplex PCR; TCRdb's copy keeps in-frame clones and lacks some. V and J calls and clone size are as listed in that table; D and trimming were resolved from the DNA. The sample has some 2,500,000 clones; 93% are singletons.

The clonotype originates from a man aged 18 to 30 in good health. Some clones in this sample may be carry-over from other donors' samples. The material sequenced was naive CD4+ T cells from PBMCs. Subset: CD45RA+ positively selected. This rearrangement joins TRBV5-1 to TRBJ1-3; D might be TRBD1 (5 bases). CDR3 residues: CASNAGTDGNTIYF. DNA of the CDR3: TGCGCCAGCAACGCTGGGACCGACGGAAACACCATATATTTT.